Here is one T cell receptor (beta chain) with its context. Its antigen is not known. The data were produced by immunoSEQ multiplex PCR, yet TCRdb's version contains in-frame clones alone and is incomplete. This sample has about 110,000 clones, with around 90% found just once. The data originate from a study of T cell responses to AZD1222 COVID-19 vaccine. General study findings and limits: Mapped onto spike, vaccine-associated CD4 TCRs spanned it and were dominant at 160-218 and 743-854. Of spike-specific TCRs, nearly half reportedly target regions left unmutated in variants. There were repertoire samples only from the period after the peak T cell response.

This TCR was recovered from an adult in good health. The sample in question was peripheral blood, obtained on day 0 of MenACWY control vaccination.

CDR3 residues: CASSELAEAFF. The DNA for the CDR3 is TGTGCCAGCAGTGAGCTGGCTGAAGCTTTCTTT. The rearrangement joins TRBV6-1 to TRBJ1-1; D is uncertain. Germline V gene data show CDR1 as MNHNS and CDR2 as SASEGT. CDR3 length: 11 amino acids. The V end lost 3 bases, the J end lost 6 bases, and 5 bases lay between the germline ends.